This entry lists 21 T cell receptor beta chains sequenced from one sample in a study of T cell repertoires in cytomegalovirus infection. TCRdb re-derived calls from the reads in MiXCR, one entry per CDR3 protein. The table has hundreds of thousands of distinct CDR3 sequences, roughly a third seen once. The antigens of these receptors remain unknown. Sequenced material: cultured PBMCs, taken from culture after CMV antigen stimulation. The source of these receptors is a human donor in good health (CMV status not recorded). Some clones in this sample may be carry-over from other donors' samples.

The V gene is TRBV20-1, the J gene TRBJ1-5, with TRBD1 matching 7 bases. The CDR3 sequence is 16 residues long. Trimming cost V 1 base and J 4 bases; bases outside gene matches: 10. Looked up from germline, CDR1 is DFQATT and CDR2 is SNEGSKA (reference sequence). This chain's CDR3 is CSARVAGQGVNQPQHF. Here the CDR3 DNA reads TGCAGTGCTAGAGTTGCGGGGCAGGGGGTAAATCAGCCCCAGCATTTT.

This rearrangement joins TRBV19 to TRBJ2-1, with 9 bases lining up with TRBD1. J was trimmed by 7 bases and V by 5 bases; bases with no gene match: 6. The germline V gene encodes CDR1 LNHDA and CDR2 SQIVND (reference sequence). The CDR3 extends over 14 amino acids. In nucleotides, the CDR3 is TGTGCCAGTAGTCGGGACAGGGACCGGAATGAGCAGTTCTTC. As protein: CASSRDRDRNEQFF.

The gene calls are TRBV4-1 and TRBJ1-2; tentatively, D is TRBD1 (6 bases). The CDR3 spans 16 residues. Between the trimmed V and J ends, which lost 4 bases and 3 bases, there was a span of 18 bases. Germline V gene sequence: CDR1 MGHRA, CDR2 YSYEKL. CDR3 sequence reads: CASSPKQGRSDYGYTF. CDR3 nucleotides: TGCGCCAGCAGCCCCAAACAGGGTAGGTCGGACTATGGCTACACCTTC.

This chain connects TRBV6-2 or TRBV6-3 to TRBJ2-2; D remains ambiguous. The length of the CDR3 is 13 residues. The V gene's germline CDR1 is MNHEY and CDR2 SVGEGT. Trimming stripped 6 bases from V and 7 bases from J, with 12 bases between. CDR3 bases: TGTGCCAGCAGCTGGGGTTTCGGCGGGGAGCTGTTTTTT. It specifies CASSWGFGGELFF.

This clonotype has ten or more counts. The chain has TRBV7-2 and TRBJ2-4; 7 bases line up with TRBD2. Germline V CDR1 and CDR2: SGHTA, FQGNSA. Trimming took 7 bases from V and 10 from J; bases not matched to a gene: 10. The CDR3 is 13 amino acids. The CDR3 DNA reads as TGTGCCAGCACCCCCTCGGGGGGAGGAATTCAGTACTTC. Translation gives CASTPSGGGIQYF.

The chain uses TRBV19 and TRBJ2-5; TRBD2 agrees at 9 bases. The CDR3 is 15 amino acids. The V gene end was trimmed by 3 bases and the J gene end by 1 base; junction bases not matched to a gene: 3. Germline assignment: CDR1 LNHDA and CDR2 SQIVND (reference sequence). In nucleotides, the CDR3 is TGTGCCAGTAGTATTCAGCGGGGGGTCCAAGAGACCCAGTACTTC. This sequence encodes CASSIQRGVQETQYF.

This chain uses TRBV2 with TRBJ2-2; 8 nucleotides line up with TRBD2. This CDR3 spans 17 amino acids. Germline CDR1 reads SNHLY; CDR2 reads FYNNEI. After removal of 5 bases from V and 3 bases from J, the junction contained 11 bases not matched to a gene. This chain's CDR3 is CASSRTSSRSYTGELFF. In nucleotides, the CDR3 is TGTGCCAGCAGTCGGACTAGCTCGCGTTCTTACACCGGGGAGCTGTTTTTT.

This chain uses TRBV2 with TRBJ1-2; D unclear. The CDR3 has 14 amino acids. The V gene lost 7 bases and the J gene lost 3 bases, with 15 bases spanning the gap. Germline V gives CDR1 SNHLY, CDR2 FYNNEI. The CDR3 here is CASTSPSEDYGYTF. The CDR3 DNA is TGTGCCAGCACTAGCCCGTCGGAGGACTATGGCTACACCTTC.

V gene TRBV5-1 combines with J gene TRBJ2-3, with TRBD2 matching 8 bases. The CDR3 extends over 15 amino acids. CDR1 SGHRS and CDR2 YFSETQ come from the germline V gene. J was trimmed by 3 bases and V by 3 bases; bases with no gene match: 6. CDR3 nucleotides: TGCGCCAGCAGCTCGCTCCCGGGGGGGACAGATACGCAGTATTTT. It is translated as CASSSLPGGTDTQYF.

The chain is built from TRBV7-8 and TRBJ1-2, with a tentative D call TRBD1 (5 bases). The CDR3 consists of 15 residues. CDR1 is SGHVS and CDR2 is FQNEAQ in the germline V gene. The V end was cut by 2 bases, the J end by 2 bases, with 12 bases between. CDR3 in DNA: TGTGCCAGCAGCTTAAACAGGCGAGCCAACTATGGCTACACCTTC. This encodes CASSLNRRANYGYTF. Full variable domain (outside the CDR3, taken from reference TRBV7-8 and TRBJ1-2): GAGVSQSPRYKVAKRGQDVALRCDPISGHVSLFWYQQALGQGPEFLTYFQNEAQLDKSGLPSDRFFAERPEGSVSTLKIQRTQQEDSAVYLCASSLNRRANYGYTFGSGTRLTVV.

The chain joins TRBV20-1 to TRBJ1-6; D gene ambiguous. V lost 3 bases and J lost 3, with 6 bases in between. The CDR3 extends over 13 amino acids. Per germline, CDR1 DFQATT and CDR2 SNEGSKA (reference sequence). CDR3 protein: CSASKGYNSPLHF. The CDR3 region has the DNA TGCAGTGCTAGTAAGGGCTATAATTCACCCCTCCACTTT.

CDR3 sequence (DNA): TGTGCCAGCAGGACAGGTGGAAACACCATATATTTT. It codes for CASRTGGNTIYF. The rearrangement joins TRBV2 to TRBJ1-3; D may be TRBD1 (6 bases). This CDR3 spans 12 amino acids. The germline CDR1 and CDR2 sequences are SNHLY and FYNNEI. The V and J ends lost 6 bases and 3 bases respectively, with 6 bases between them.

This rearrangement joins TRBV3-1 to TRBJ2-7; weak D call: TRBD1 (5 bases). In germline, CDR1 is LGHDT, CDR2 YNNKEL (reference sequence). V dropped 1 base and J dropped 3 bases, with 10 bases sitting between them. This CDR3 has 14 amino acids. The CDR3 DNA reads TGTGCCAGCAGCCAAGCACAGGTCGGCTACGAGCAGTACTTC. This codes for CASSQAQVGYEQYF.

This clonotype was counted only a few times. The chain combines TRBV12-5 with TRBJ1-3, with D unresolved. Germline V gene sequence: CDR1 LGHNT, CDR2 FRNRAP. This CDR3 comprises 16 residues. Deletions cut 2 bases from V and 2 bases from J, with 13 bases between. In DNA, the CDR3 is TGTGCTAGTGGTTTGCCTCCCGGATTACCTGGAAACACCATATATTTT. It codes for CASGLPPGLPGNTIYF.

The chain links TRBV12-3 or TRBV12-4 to TRBJ2-7; TRBD2 is a possible D gene (6 bases). V lost 5 bases, J lost 4 bases, and 12 bases lay in between. CDR3 length equals 13 residues. The chain's CDR3 is CASSVEAGYEQYF. The DNA of the CDR3 is TGTGCCAGCAGTGTGGAGGCGGGATACGAGCAGTACTTC.

This clonotype was recorded at least ten times. In nucleotides, the CDR3 is TGTGCCAGCAGCCAGCTGGGGGGCGGCTACAATGAGCAGTTCTTC. Protein sequence: CASSQLGGGYNEQFF. V and J are TRBV7-2 and TRBJ2-1; either TRBD1 or TRBD2 may fit D (6 bases each). The germline V gene encodes CDR1 SGHTA and CDR2 FQGNSA. V was pared by 5 bases and J by 3 bases, with 14 bases between. This CDR3 is 15 amino acids long.

In its sample, this clonotype was seen many times. This chain links TRBV6-2 or TRBV6-3 with TRBJ1-1, with a tentative D call TRBD1 (6 bases). V lost 2 bases, J lost 1 base, and 17 bases lay in between. Germline assignment: CDR1 MNHEY and CDR2 SVGEGT. This CDR3 has 17 amino acids. Here the CDR3 DNA reads TGTGCCAGCAGTTACGATACTTCGACAGGCCGGAACACTGAAGCTTTCTTT. It is translated as CASSYDTSTGRNTEAFF.

A note on this clonotype: An end of the junction differs from the germline gene, which may be a read error. The chain is built from TRBV2 and TRBJ1-5; D perhaps matches TRBD1 (6 bases). This CDR3 comprises 13 residues. Germline V gene sequence: CDR1 SNHLY, CDR2 FYNNEI. For the CDR3, the DNA is TGTGCCAGCAGTAAGGGGGAACAGACAAGTACGAATTTT. Translated: CASSKGEQTSTNF.

This clonotype has ten or more counts. V is TRBV7-2 and J is TRBJ2-3; D unclear. The CDR3 extends over 12 amino acids. V was cut by 2 bases and J by 11 bases, with 11 bases left in between. Germline CDR1 reads SGHTA; CDR2 reads FQGNSA. This chain's CDR3 is CASSLFMARQYF. DNA of the CDR3: TGTGCCAGCAGCTTATTCATGGCTAGGCAGTATTTT.

This clonotype has just a few counts. The V gene is TRBV28, the J gene TRBJ2-1; 8 bases are a match to TRBD2. This CDR3 contains 16 residues. The germline CDR1 and CDR2 sequences are MDHEN and SYDVKM. The junction had 13 bases not matched to a gene; V was cut back by 6 bases and J by 6 bases. The CDR3 bases are TGTGCCAGCAGCACTGACTCCTCCCGGGGGGGCAATGAGCAGTTCTTC. Its translation is CASSTDSSRGGNEQFF. Full variable domain (remainder filled in from reference TRBV28 and TRBJ2-1): DVKVTQSSRYLVKRTGEKVFLECVQDMDHENMFWYRQDPGLGLRLIYFSYDVKMKEKGDIPEGYSVSREKKERFSLILESASTNQTSMYLCASSTDSSRGGNEQFFGPGTRLTVL.

There are many counts of this clonotype. The chain recombines TRBV19 with TRBJ1-1, with D maybe TRBD1 (5 bases). This CDR3 region has 14 residues. The V end was cut by 9 bases, the J end by 0 bases, with 14 bases between. Germline CDR1 LNHDA, CDR2 SQIVND (reference sequence). This chain's CDR3 is CASKGRPLNTEAFF. CDR3 bases: TGTGCCAGCAAGGGACGGCCCTTGAACACTGAAGCTTTCTTT.